The source of this T cell receptor (beta chain) is a study of cytomegalovirus exposure and HLA in healthy donors. Study-wide findings and caveats: Reports indicated that the classifier achieved high specificity and sensitivity in diagnosing cytomegalovirus status.

It was with 60 Vbeta and 13 Jbeta primers that the PCR ran. Profiling relied on immunoSEQ multiplex PCR, and the TCRdb table lists in-frame clones only, not all of them. This listing includes about 75,000 clones. On this clone itself: Its specificity is unknown.

Specimen: PBMCs. This receptor was identified in a man aged 35 to 55 in good health and CMV-seronegative.

CDR3 amino acids: CASSELQGGNSPLHF. The CDR3 region has the DNA TGTGCCAGCAGTGAATTGCAGGGCGGTAATTCACCCCTCCACTTT. The chain recombines TRBV6-1 with TRBJ1-6; weak D call: TRBD1 (5 bases). Germline CDR1 MNHNS, CDR2 SASEGT. Trimming stripped 2 bases from V and 6 bases from J, with 11 bases between. The CDR3 contains 15 residues.